Listed below are T cell receptor beta chains from one sample, sequenced in a study of PD-1 blockade in classical Hodgkin lymphoma. Sequencing was performed with immunoSEQ multiplex PCR; in TCRdb, only in-frame clones are kept and a portion is missing. Among some 33,000 clones, around three quarters were seen once, and the ten largest hold approximately 4%. The material was peripheral blood mononuclear cells (PBMCs), obtained before the fourth cycle of nivolumab. These receptors were collected from a human donor with classical Hodgkin lymphoma. The CDR3 runs from the conserved cysteine through the conserved F or W. The D gene is left open where the match is weak. Clone size is given for some rows only: seen once, a few or many times, or a class if the clone is expanded.

V gene	J gene	clone size	D gene	CDR3 DNA	CDR3 protein
TRBV6-6	TRBJ1-1	.	.	TGTGCCAGCACAGAGTACCTGGGCACTGAAGCTTTCTTT	CASTEYLGTEAFF
TRBV6-5	TRBJ1-2	few	.	TGTGCCAGCACCCTAAGGTGGAACTATGGCTACACCTTC	CASTLRWNYGYTF
TRBV9	TRBJ2-3	once	.	TGTGCCAGCAGCGTAGATTGGGGCCGACTCACAGATACGCAGTATTTT	CASSVDWGRLTDTQYF
TRBV7-9	TRBJ2-6	.	.	TGTGCCAGCCGAACCGGGTTTCAAGGGGCCAACGTCCTGACTTTC	CASRTGFQGANVLTF
TRBV4-3	TRBJ1-1	.	TRBD1	TGCGCCAGCAGCCATAGGGGGCTGGGCACTGAAGCTTTCTTT	CASSHRGLGTEAFF
TRBV7-7	TRBJ2-1	.	.	TGTGCCAGCAGCTTCTCCCCGGGGGTGGTCGATGAGCAGTTCTTC	CASSFSPGVVDEQFF
TRBV4-3	TRBJ1-5	.	.	TGCGCCAGCAGCCAAGTTCTGGATTCCAATCAGCCCCAGCATTTT	CASSQVLDSNQPQHF
TRBV27	TRBJ1-1	.	.	TGTGCCAGCAGGGGGACCGCTCGGGGGGAAGCTTTCTTT	CASRGTARGEAFF
TRBV4-1	TRBJ2-7	.	.	TGCGCCAGCAGCCAAGATTTAGACAGCTCCGACTACGAGCAGTACTTC	CASSQDLDSSDYEQYF
TRBV27	TRBJ1-2	once	TRBD1	TGTGCCAGCAGTTCCAGACAGGGTGATGGCTACACCTTC	CASSSRQGDGYTF
TRBV27	TRBJ2-1	.	TRBD2	TGTGCCAGCAGTTTGGGGACTAGCGGGAGGAATGAGCAGTTCTTC	CASSLGTSGRNEQFF
TRBV11-2	TRBJ1-2	few	.	TGTGCCAGCAGCTTAGACCCGGGTCCGGATGGCTACACCTTC	CASSLDPGPDGYTF
TRBV7-2	TRBJ2-5	.	.	TGTGCCAGCGGGGTAGCAGGAAGGCGAGAGACCCAGTACTTC	CASGVAGRRETQYF
TRBV19	TRBJ1-2	.	.	TGTGCCAGTAGTATAGTTGGGGGCTCAAACTATGGCTACACCTTC	CASSIVGGSNYGYTF
TRBV9	TRBJ1-1	few	.	TGTGCCAGCAGCGTAGGGGTCATGAACACTGAAGCTTTCTTT	CASSVGVMNTEAFF
TRBV2	TRBJ1-2	.	.	TGTGCCAGCAGGCAGGTGGCGTTCTATGGCTACACCTTC	CASRQVAFYGYTF
TRBV10-3	TRBJ2-7	.	.	TGTGCCATCAGTGAGTCTGGCTACGAGCAGTACTTC	CAISESGYEQYF
TRBV30	TRBJ1-6	few	TRBD1	TGTGCCTCGGAACAGGGGATGGCGAATTCACCCCTCCACTTT	CASEQGMANSPLHF
TRBV7-9	TRBJ2-1	few	.	TGTGCCAGCAGCTTAGTTGTCGGGCAATGGCTGGCTGGGGAGAGCGAGCAGTTCTTC	CASSLVVGQWLAGESEQFF
TRBV9	TRBJ2-3	.	TRBD2	TGTGCCAGCAGCGTATACCCGGGACTAGCGGATCCTCCTGATACGCAGTATTTT	CASSVYPGLADPPDTQYF
TRBV4-3	TRBJ2-7	few	.	TGCGCCAGCAGCCAAGATCGACGTCACTACGAGCAGTACTTC	CASSQDRRHYEQYF
TRBV19	TRBJ2-7	.	TRBD1	TGTGCCAGTAGTATAATAGGGGGCACCCTCGAGCAGTACTTC	CASSIIGGTLEQYF
TRBV2	TRBJ2-1	.	TRBD2	TGTGCCAGCAGAGCCGGGACTACGATATACAATGAGCAGTTCTTC	CASRAGTTIYNEQFF
TRBV18	TRBJ1-1	.	.	TGTGCCAGCTCAGAAAACACTGAAGCTTTCTTT	CASSENTEAFF
TRBV14	TRBJ2-1	few	.	TGTGCCAGCAGCCAAGGGCTAGGGCAGGTGGTCCCCAATGAGCAGTTCTTC	CASSQGLGQVVPNEQFF
TRBV6-5	TRBJ1-1	.	.	TGTGCCAGCAGCCACCCCCAGGGAATACTATCTGAAGCTTTCTTT	CASSHPQGILSEAFF
TRBV9	TRBJ2-7	.	TRBD1	TGTGCCAGCAGCGTAGGTTGGACAGGATCCTACGAGCAGTACTTC	CASSVGWTGSYEQYF
TRBV13	TRBJ2-7	.	.	TGTGCCAGCAGCCCACCCGGGGCAGGGGACCTTTACGAGCAGTACTTC	CASSPPGAGDLYEQYF
TRBV19	TRBJ1-1	.	.	TGTGCCAGTAGTACCTCACGGGGGCGCGAGGAAGCTTTCTTT	CASSTSRGREEAFF
TRBV28	TRBJ2-7	.	.	TGTGCCAGCAACCCCGGACACAACTACGAGCAGTACTTC	CASNPGHNYEQYF
TRBV20-1	TRBJ1-1	.	.	TGCAGTGCTAGTGAACAGATTGAAGCTTTCTTT	CSASEQIEAFF
TRBV28	TRBJ2-3	.	TRBD2	TGTGCCAGCAGTTCGCTTGGTAGCGGGAGATTCCGGGGGGGAGATACGCAGTATTTT	CASSSLGSGRFRGGDTQYF
TRBV7-3	TRBJ2-3	.	.	TGTGCCAGCAGCCCCGCGGGCCTCACAGATACGCAGTATTTT	CASSPAGLTDTQYF
TRBV4-3	TRBJ2-3	.	.	TGCGCCAGCAGCCAAGCTCCAGCTAGCACAGATACGCAGTATTTT	CASSQAPASTDTQYF
TRBV5-1	TRBJ1-2	medium-sized	TRBD1	TGCGCCAGCAGTCCGGGACAGGCAGCCCTCTATGGCTACACCTTC	CASSPGQAALYGYTF
TRBV19	TRBJ2-3	few	.	TGTGCCACCAAGACAGACCGCACAGATACGCAGTATTTT	CATKTDRTDTQYF
TRBV19	TRBJ2-7	.	.	TGTGCCAGTAGTATTGGCGGGACAGTGGGGAACGAGCAGTACTTC	CASSIGGTVGNEQYF
TRBV29-1	TRBJ1-2	.	TRBD1	TGCAGCGCCCCGGTAACAGGGGTTAAAGGATATGGCTACACCTTC	CSAPVTGVKGYGYTF
TRBV5-5	TRBJ1-2	.	.	TGTGCCAGCAGCCAAGACCTTAACTATGGCTACACCTTC	CASSQDLNYGYTF
TRBV6-1	TRBJ1-1	.	.	TGTGCCAGCAAGGGTTCGGCTGAAGCTTTCTTT	CASKGSAEAFF